Listed here is a single TCR beta chain. This sample is part of a study of T cell responses to AZD1222 COVID-19 vaccine. Data came from immunoSEQ multiplex PCR; TCRdb stores just in-frame clones and leaves some out. The sample has some 150,000 clones, under 95% seen once; the top ten hold roughly 5%. Sequences were derived from peripheral blood, sampled on day 0 of AZD1222 vaccination. The source is an adult in good health.

This CDR3 is CASSFVTGADEQYF. The CDR3 DNA is TGCGCCAGCAGCTTCGTGACGGGGGCCGACGAGCAGTACTTC. The chain is built from TRBV5-1 and TRBJ2-7; D is possibly TRBD1 or TRBD2 (6 bases each). The CDR3 loop spans 14 amino acids. The V gene lost 2 bases and the J gene lost 5 bases, with 14 bases spanning the gap. The germline V gene encodes CDR1 SGHRS and CDR2 YFSETQ.